The clone carrying this T cell receptor beta chain showed up just once. Its antigen remains unknown. Trimming cost V 4 bases and J 7 bases; bases outside gene matches: 4. The CDR3 has 13 residues. Germline V gives CDR1 SGHKS, CDR2 YYEKEE (reference sequence). These data come from a study of OX40 agonist ivuxolimab in advanced cancers. Study-level information: Three patients had partial responses: one hepatocellular carcinoma, two cutaneous melanoma. Study conclusions and caveats: By week 6 at 0.1 to 3.0 mg/kg, blood CD4+ and CD8+ T cells had expanded clonally.

Sequencing used immunoSEQ multiplex PCR; TCRdb keeps in-frame clones, though not all of them. The sample has about 64,000 clones, less than 95% seen once. Source: CD4+ or CD8+ T cells sorted from blood, taken in a trial of the OX40 agonist ivuxolimab. The receptor comes from an adult with an advanced solid tumor such as melanoma, head and neck, liver or kidney cancer. The chain uses TRBV5-5 and TRBJ1-1, with 10 nucleotides matching TRBD1. DNA of the CDR3: TGTGCCAGCAGCCCTGGACAGGGGGATGAAGCTTTCTTT. Translation: CASSPGQGDEAFF.